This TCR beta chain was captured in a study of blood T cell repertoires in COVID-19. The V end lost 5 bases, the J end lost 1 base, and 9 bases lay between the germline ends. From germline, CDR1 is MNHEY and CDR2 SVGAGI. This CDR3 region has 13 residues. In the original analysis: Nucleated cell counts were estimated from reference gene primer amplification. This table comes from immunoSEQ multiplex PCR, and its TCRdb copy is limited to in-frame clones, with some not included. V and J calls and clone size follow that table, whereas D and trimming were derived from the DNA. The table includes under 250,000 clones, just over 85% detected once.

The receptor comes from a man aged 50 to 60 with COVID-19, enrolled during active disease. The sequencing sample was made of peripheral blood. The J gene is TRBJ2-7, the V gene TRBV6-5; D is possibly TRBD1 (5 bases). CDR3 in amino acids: CASSNRQSYEQYF. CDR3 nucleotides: TGTGCCAGCAGTAATAGACAGTCCTACGAGCAGTACTTC.